This T cell receptor (beta chain) was identified in a study of CD8+ T cells in alopecia areata. General observations from the study: Numerous expanded lesional clones remained in scalp and blood during tofacitinib.

RNA extraction and reverse transcription yielded cDNA as sequencing template. Clones were read by immunoSEQ multiplex PCR, and TCRdb kept only the in-frame ones, dropping some. This table has tens of thousands of clones, 25% to 35% appearing once. The treatment here: oral pan-JAK inhibitor, 5-10 mg twice daily. In regard to this clone: The antigen is unknown.

Per germline, CDR1 MGHRA and CDR2 YSYEKL. The V gene end was trimmed by 1 base and the J gene end by 1 base; junction bases not matched to a gene: 6. This CDR3 has 16 amino acids. This receptor was taken from a human donor with alopecia areata. The chain links TRBV4-1 to TRBJ2-7; 8 bases are a match to TRBD1. The sample was CD8+ T cells sorted from blood, taken at week 4, from a patient treated with tofacitinib. In DNA, the CDR3 is TGCGCCAGCAGCCAAGTCGCCGGACAGGGATCCTACGAGCAGTACTTC. Amino acid sequence: CASSQVAGQGSYEQYF.